This T cell receptor beta chain was observed in a study of cytotoxic CD8 clonotypes in ibrutinib-treated CLL. Only in-frame clones appear in the TCRdb table, and some are missing; sequencing was by immunoSEQ multiplex PCR. The sample contains 250,000 to 350,000 clones, around 69% of which appear only once. The sample consisted of PBMCs, taken at disease progression, from a patient treated with ibrutinib. The clonotype comes from a human donor with chronic lymphocytic leukemia.

CDR3 region: CASSLEVGRYNEQFF. CDR3 DNA: TGTGCCAGCAGCTTGGAGGTGGGGCGCTACAATGAGCAGTTCTTC. The rearrangement joins TRBV5-6 to TRBJ2-1, with a weak D call TRBD1 (5 bases). Germline values: CDR1 SGHDT, CDR2 YYEEEE. The V end lost 0 bases, the J end lost 3 bases, and 10 bases lay between the germline ends. The CDR3 runs to 15 residues.